A selection of T cell receptor beta chains follows, all from one sample in a study of PD-L1 blockade in urothelial cancer. The assay was immunoSEQ multiplex PCR, and TCRdb's table has in-frame clones only and misses some. The sample lists 45,000 to 50,000 clones, approximately 90% seen once, with around 3.9% in the top ten. The material was PBMCs, obtained around atezolizumab (anti-PD-L1) treatment. These receptor sequences come from a man older than 75 with urothelial cancer. Both conserved end residues are part of each CDR3. The order of the fields is D gene, J gene, V gene, CDR3 length, CDR3 DNA, CDR3 protein. A D gene is named only where the DNA matches it firmly.

>TRBD1|TRBJ2-7|TRBV10-1|13
TGCGCCAGCAGAGCAGGGGGCTCCTACGAGCAGTACTTC
CASRAGGSYEQYF
>.|TRBJ1-2|TRBV7-9|16
TGTGCCAGCAGCTTAGACCAGGGTTCGTACAGCTATGGCTACACCTTC
CASSLDQGSYSYGYTF
>TRBD1|TRBJ2-7|TRBV27|15
TGTGCCAGCAGTCTGGACAGGGGGACATCCTACGAGCAGTACTTC
CASSLDRGTSYEQYF
>.|TRBJ1-4|TRBV9|15
TGTGCCAGCAGCCCAGATGCAGGAGGTAATGAAAAACTGTTTTTT
CASSPDAGGNEKLFF
>TRBD2|TRBJ2-1|TRBV5-1|15
TGCGCCAGCAGCTTGGCGAGAAGCGGGAGGGATGAGCAGTTCTTC
CASSLARSGRDEQFF
>TRBD2|TRBJ2-5|TRBV4-3|15
TGCGCCAGCAGCCTGCCCAAACTAGCGGCAGAGACCCAGTACTTC
CASSLPKLAAETQYF
>.|TRBJ2-5|TRBV9|14
TGTGCCAGCAGCGTAGGGACAACCCAAGAGACCCAGTACTTC
CASSVGTTQETQYF
>TRBD2|TRBJ2-1|TRBV7-8|15
TGTGCCAGCAGCTCGACTAGCGGATCCTACAATGAGCAGTTCTTC
CASSSTSGSYNEQFF
>TRBD1|TRBJ2-7|TRBV11-2|14
TGTGCCAGCAGCTTAAGCGACAGGGGTAACGAGCAGTACTTC
CASSLSDRGNEQYF
>.|TRBJ1-2|TRBV6-5|16
TGTGCCAGCAGTTACTCGGGAACGGGACTAGCTGATGGCTACACCTTC
CASSYSGTGLADGYTF